These 17 T cell receptor beta chains were sequenced from one sample in a study of shared clonotypes between healthy human individuals. The protocol was immunoSEQ multiplex PCR, while the TCRdb copy is restricted to in-frame clones and leaves out a portion. The table records roughly 2.2 million clones, 92% of them present only once. The source material was naive CD4+ T cells from PBMCs. Subset indicated: CD45RA+ positively selected. These receptors came from a man between 18 and 35 years old in good health. Some clones in this sample may be carry-over from other donors' samples.

The genes are TRBV10-3 and TRBJ2-7, with 14 bases that match TRBD2. The CDR3 length is 14 residues. CDR1 ENHRY and CDR2 SYGVKD come from the germline V gene. With V trimmed by 4 bases and J by 6 bases, 2 bases remained unmatched. Here the CDR3 reads CAISGTSGRIEQYF. The CDR3 DNA is TGTGCCATCAGTGGGACTAGCGGGAGGATCGAGCAGTACTTC.

V is TRBV6-1 and J is TRBJ2-3; a possible D gene is TRBD2 (5 bases). This CDR3 is 15 amino acids long. The germline gives CDR1 MNHNS, CDR2 SASEGT. Trimming pared 8 bases from V and 2 bases from J, leaving 17 bases between. The CDR3 reads CASEPGSTNTDTQYF. CDR3 coding DNA: TGTGCCAGCGAGCCTGGGAGCACCAACACAGATACGCAGTATTTT.

This chain links TRBV7-9 with TRBJ1-3, with 8 bases that match TRBD1. Germline trimming cut 5 bases from V and 1 base from J; bases unmatched to any gene: 4. Germline loops: CDR1 SEHNR, CDR2 FQNEAQ (reference sequence). The CDR3 sequence is 15 residues long. The CDR3 DNA reads TGTGCCAGCAGCACCAGGGGGCTTTCTGGAAACACCATATATTTT. This codes for CASSTRGLSGNTIYF.

This chain joins TRBV6-5 and TRBJ1-5; maybe TRBD1 (5 bases). This CDR3 has 16 amino acids. CDR1 MNHEY and CDR2 SVGAGI come from the germline V gene. Trimming took 2 bases from V and 7 from J, leaving 18 bases between them. CDR3 nucleotides: TGTGCCAGCAGTTACAATTTGGGCAGGGATCGGCAGCCCCAGCATTTT. As protein: CASSYNLGRDRQPQHF.

This clone has just one count. The V call is TRBV19, the J call TRBJ1-4, with no clear D. This CDR3 region has 13 residues. V lost 3 bases and J 5 bases, leaving 7 bases between the germline ends. The germline gives CDR1 LNHDA, CDR2 SQIVND (reference sequence). The CDR3 sequence is CASSMSPNEKLFF. Here the CDR3 DNA reads TGTGCCAGTAGTATGAGCCCGAATGAAAAACTGTTTTTT.

This clone was detected only once. CDR3 loop: CASSGLAGGPRDNEQFF. CDR3 coding DNA: TGTGCCAGCAGCGGCCTAGCGGGAGGGCCCAGGGACAATGAGCAGTTCTTC. J is TRBJ2-1 and V is TRBV5-4; 12 positions agree with TRBD2. Germline V gene data show CDR1 as SGHNT and CDR2 as YYREEE (reference sequence). This CDR3 is 17 amino acids long. The junction had 10 bases not matched to a gene; V was cut back by 4 bases and J by 5 bases.

This chain links TRBV25-1 with TRBJ1-2, with D possibly being TRBD1 (5 bases). Deletions cut 1 base from V and 2 bases from J, with 14 bases between. The germline CDR1 and CDR2 sequences are MGHDK and SYGVNS. This CDR3 comprises 16 residues. The CDR3 is CASSESTAKGNYGYTF. The DNA for the CDR3 is TGTGCCAGCAGTGAATCGACAGCGAAGGGGAACTATGGCTACACCTTC.

The rearrangement uses TRBV7-9 and TRBJ2-1; the match to TRBD1 covers 9 bases. Germline trimming cut 5 bases from V and 7 bases from J; bases unmatched to any gene: 18. Per germline, CDR1 SEHNR and CDR2 FQNEAQ (reference sequence). The CDR3 totals 18 residues. CDR3 coding DNA: TGTGCCAGCAGCCCGCCGGAGAGGACAGGGGAGGTGGTAAATGAGCAGTTCTTC. Amino acid sequence: CASSPPERTGEVVNEQFF.

The chain joins TRBV7-2 to TRBJ2-2; maybe TRBD1 (5 bases). CDR3 length: 16 amino acids. Per germline, CDR1 SGHTA and CDR2 FQGNSA. The V and J ends lost 1 base and 2 bases respectively, with 11 bases between them. The DNA for the CDR3 is TGTGCCAGCAGCTTAGAGGCAGGGTATAACACCGGGGAGCTGTTTTTT. Protein: CASSLEAGYNTGELFF.

For this clone: The same CDR3 also results from other DNA sequences found in this sample. The V and J genes are TRBV5-4 and TRBJ2-5; a possible D gene is TRBD1 (5 bases). V was clipped by 2 bases and J by 2 bases, with 7 bases between them. The CDR3 has 13 residues. Germline loops: CDR1 SGHNT, CDR2 YYREEE (reference sequence). The CDR3 region has the DNA TGTGCCAGCAGCTTAGGGGTTCAAGAGACCCAGTACTTC. Protein product: CASSLGVQETQYF.

The J gene is TRBJ2-5, the V gene TRBV29-1; tentative D call: TRBD2 (5 bases). Trimming shortened V by 5 bases and J by 1 base, and 14 bases separated the two germline ends. This CDR3 is built from 14 residues. Germline assignment: CDR1 SQVTM and CDR2 ANQGSEA. CDR3 in amino acids: CSVISAAFQETQYF. CDR3 nucleotides: TGCAGCGTTATATCAGCGGCATTCCAAGAGACCCAGTACTTC.

This CDR3 is CASRRQPTNEKLFF. The CDR3, as DNA: TGCGCCAGCAGAAGACAGCCGACTAATGAAAAACTGTTTTTT. The V gene is TRBV5-1, the J gene TRBJ1-4, with TRBD1 as a possible D gene (5 bases). Germline values: CDR1 SGHRS, CDR2 YFSETQ. Trimming removed 5 bases at V and 2 bases at J, with 10 bases between. The CDR3 contains 14 residues. Using reference TRBV5-1 and TRBJ1-4 for the parts outside the CDR3, the full variable domain is KAGVTQTPRYLIKTRGQQVTLSCSPISGHRSVSWYQQTPGQGLQFLFEYFSETQRNKGNFPGRFSGRQFSNSRSEMNVSTLELGDSALYLCASRRQPTNEKLFFGSGTQLSVL.

The V and J genes are TRBV28 and TRBJ2-3, with D unresolved. The CDR3 spans 15 residues. The germline V gene has CDR1 MDHEN and CDR2 SYDVKM. The V end was cut by 5 bases, the J end by 2 bases, with 14 bases between. The CDR3 here is CASSQEDGLTDTQYF. The CDR3 DNA is TGTGCCAGCAGTCAAGAGGACGGTCTCACAGATACGCAGTATTTT.

The rearrangement links TRBV11-2 to TRBJ2-1; D remains ambiguous. This CDR3 comprises 15 residues. The V end lost 2 bases, the J end lost 9 bases, and 17 bases lay between the germline ends. Germline CDR1 SGHAT, CDR2 FQNNGV. The CDR3 here is CASSLLGGARSEQFF. The CDR3 coding sequence is TGTGCCAGCAGCTTATTGGGTGGTGCTCGGAGTGAGCAGTTCTTC.

This chain connects TRBV5-4 to TRBJ1-4; 11 positions match TRBD1. CDR1 and CDR2 (germline): SGHNT, YYREEE (reference sequence). Trimming at V came to 2 bases and at J to 5 bases, leaving 11 bases not matched to a gene. The CDR3 runs to 18 residues. CDR3 in amino acids: CASSFGQGAVVGNEKLFF. The CDR3 DNA sequence: TGTGCCAGCAGCTTCGGACAGGGGGCTGTCGTGGGAAATGAAAAACTGTTTTTT.

This chain uses TRBV15 with TRBJ2-1; D unresolved. CDR1 is LNHNV, CDR2 YYDKDF, per germline (reference sequence). The CDR3 has 13 amino acids. With 9 bases removed from V and 3 bases from J, the gap between germline ends came to 12 bases. The CDR3 DNA sequence: TGTGCCACTGCGGAGCAGGTCTACAATGAGCAGTTCTTC. This codes for CATAEQVYNEQFF.

The rearrangement links TRBV14 to TRBJ1-4; D gene ambiguous. The V gene's germline CDR1 is SGHDN and CDR2 FVKESK. The CDR3 has 13 amino acids. V shed 4 bases and J shed 8 bases, with 11 bases lying between them. CDR3 nucleotides: TGTGCCAGCAGCCCGCGACTGGGCGAAAAACTGTTTTTT. Protein sequence: CASSPRLGEKLFF.